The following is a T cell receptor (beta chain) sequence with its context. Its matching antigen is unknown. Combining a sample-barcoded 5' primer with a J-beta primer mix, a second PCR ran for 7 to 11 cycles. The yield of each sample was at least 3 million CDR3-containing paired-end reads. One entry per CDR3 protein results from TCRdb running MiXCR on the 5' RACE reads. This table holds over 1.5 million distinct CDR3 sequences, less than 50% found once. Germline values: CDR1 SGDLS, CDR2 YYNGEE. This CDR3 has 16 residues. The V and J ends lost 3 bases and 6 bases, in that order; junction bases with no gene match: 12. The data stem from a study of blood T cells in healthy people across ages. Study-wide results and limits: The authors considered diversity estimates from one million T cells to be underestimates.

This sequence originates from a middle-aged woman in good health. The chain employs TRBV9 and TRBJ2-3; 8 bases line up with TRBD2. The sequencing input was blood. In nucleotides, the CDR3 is TGTGCCAGCAGCGCTTCGGGGGGGACGCTAGGGGATACGCAGTATTTT. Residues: CASSASGGTLGDTQYF.